This TCR beta chain was captured by sequencing in a study of blood T cell repertoires in COVID-19. The wider study: Samples taken during acute and convalescent COVID-19 were collected in the United States, Italy and Spain.

Trimming shortened V by 0 bases and J by 6 bases, and 13 bases separated the two germline ends. Looked up from germline, CDR1 is SGHKS and CDR2 is YYEKEE (reference sequence). The CDR3 length is 15 residues. Membership in each cohort depended on participant-reported clinical history. The table came from immunoSEQ multiplex PCR; TCRdb's copy has only in-frame clones and leaves some out. In the table there are more than 110,000 clones, 75% to 80% of which are singletons. Sequenced: PBMCs or T cells enriched from blood (not recorded which). This chain connects TRBV5-5 to TRBJ1-5; no definite D call. This clonotype was sampled from a woman aged 50 to 65 who had recovered from COVID-19. The DNA for the CDR3 is TGTGCCAGCAGCTTGGTCGCGCATGGAGCTCAGCCCCAGCATTTT. As protein: CASSLVAHGAQPQHF.